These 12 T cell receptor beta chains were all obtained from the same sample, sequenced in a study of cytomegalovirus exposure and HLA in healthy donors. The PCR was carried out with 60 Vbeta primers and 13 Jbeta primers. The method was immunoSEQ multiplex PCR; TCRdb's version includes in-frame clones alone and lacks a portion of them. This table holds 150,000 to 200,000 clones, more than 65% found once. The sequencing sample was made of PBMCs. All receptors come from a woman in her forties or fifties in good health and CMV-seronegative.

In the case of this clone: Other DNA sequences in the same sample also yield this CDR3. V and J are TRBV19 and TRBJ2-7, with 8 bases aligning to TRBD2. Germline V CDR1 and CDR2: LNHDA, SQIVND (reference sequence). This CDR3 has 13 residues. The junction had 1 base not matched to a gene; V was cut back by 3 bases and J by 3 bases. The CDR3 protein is CASSIGRDYEQYF. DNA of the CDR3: TGTGCCAGTAGTATCGGGAGGGACTACGAGCAGTACTTC.

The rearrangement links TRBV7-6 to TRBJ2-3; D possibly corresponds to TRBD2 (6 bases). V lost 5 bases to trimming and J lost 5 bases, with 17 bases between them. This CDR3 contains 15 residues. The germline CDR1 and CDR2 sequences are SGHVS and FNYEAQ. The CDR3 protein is CASSPPAGQGDTQYF. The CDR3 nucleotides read TGTGCCAGCAGCCCCCCAGCGGGTCAAGGAGATACGCAGTATTTT.

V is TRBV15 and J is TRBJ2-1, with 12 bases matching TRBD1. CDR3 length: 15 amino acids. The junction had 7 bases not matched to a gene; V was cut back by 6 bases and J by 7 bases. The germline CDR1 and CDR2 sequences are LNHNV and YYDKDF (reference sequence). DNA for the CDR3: TGTGCCACCAGGACGGGACAGGGGGCGATAAATGAGCAGTTCTTC. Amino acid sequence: CATRTGQGAINEQFF.

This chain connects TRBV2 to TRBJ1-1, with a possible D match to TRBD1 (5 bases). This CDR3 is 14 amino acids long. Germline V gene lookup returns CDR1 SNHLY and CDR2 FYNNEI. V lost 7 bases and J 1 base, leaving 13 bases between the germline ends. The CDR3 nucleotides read TGTGCCAGCACCGCAGGGTATCGGAACACTGAAGCTTTCTTT. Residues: CASTAGYRNTEAFF.

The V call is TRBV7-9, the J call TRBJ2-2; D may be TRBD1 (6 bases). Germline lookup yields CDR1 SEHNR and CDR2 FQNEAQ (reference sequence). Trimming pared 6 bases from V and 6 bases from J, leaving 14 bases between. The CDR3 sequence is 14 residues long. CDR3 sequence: CASRYNREPGELFF. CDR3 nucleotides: TGTGCCAGCAGGTATAACAGGGAGCCCGGGGAGCTGTTTTTT.

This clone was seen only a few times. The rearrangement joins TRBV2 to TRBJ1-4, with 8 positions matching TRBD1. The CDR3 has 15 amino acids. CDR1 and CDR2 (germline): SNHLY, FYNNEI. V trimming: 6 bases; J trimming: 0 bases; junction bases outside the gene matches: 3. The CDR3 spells CASSGQGATNEKLFF. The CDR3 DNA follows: TGTGCCAGCAGCGGACAGGGCGCAACTAATGAAAAACTGTTTTTT.

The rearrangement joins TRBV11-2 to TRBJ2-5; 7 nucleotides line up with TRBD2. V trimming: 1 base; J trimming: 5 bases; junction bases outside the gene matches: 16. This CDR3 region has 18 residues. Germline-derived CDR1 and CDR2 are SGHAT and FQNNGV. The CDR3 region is CASSLGRRLAEGEETQYF. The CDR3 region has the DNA TGTGCCAGCAGCTTAGGCCGGCGCCTAGCGGAGGGTGAGGAGACCCAGTACTTC. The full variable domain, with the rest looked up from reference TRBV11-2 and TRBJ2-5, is EAGVAQSPRYKIIEKRQSVAFWCNPISGHATLYWYQQILGQGPKLLIQFQNNGVVDDSQLPKDRFSAERLKGVDSTLKIQPAKLEDSAVYLCASSLGRRLAEGEETQYFGPGTRLLVL.

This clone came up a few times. The CDR3 DNA reads as TGCGCCAGCAGCCCCGCCTGGGACTCACTACAATACGAGCAGTACTTC. This encodes CASSPAWDSLQYEQYF. V usage is TRBV4-3 and J usage is TRBJ2-7; perhaps TRBD2 as D (6 bases). V was clipped by 4 bases and J by 4 bases, with 20 bases between them. CDR1 and CDR2 from the germline V gene are LGHNA and YSLEER. The CDR3 has 16 residues.

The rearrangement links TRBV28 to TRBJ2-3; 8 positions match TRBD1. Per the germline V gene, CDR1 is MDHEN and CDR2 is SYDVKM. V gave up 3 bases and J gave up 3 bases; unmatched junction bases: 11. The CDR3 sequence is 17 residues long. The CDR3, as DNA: TGTGCCAGCAGTTTTAGGGCCGTAGGACAGGGAACAGATACGCAGTATTTT. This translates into CASSFRAVGQGTDTQYF.

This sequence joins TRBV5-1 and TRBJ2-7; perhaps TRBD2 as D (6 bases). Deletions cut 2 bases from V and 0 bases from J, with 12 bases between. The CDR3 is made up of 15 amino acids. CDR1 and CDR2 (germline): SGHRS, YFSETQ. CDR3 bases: TGCGCCAGCAGCTTAGGCGGGACGAGCTCCTACGAGCAGTACTTC. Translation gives CASSLGGTSSYEQYF.

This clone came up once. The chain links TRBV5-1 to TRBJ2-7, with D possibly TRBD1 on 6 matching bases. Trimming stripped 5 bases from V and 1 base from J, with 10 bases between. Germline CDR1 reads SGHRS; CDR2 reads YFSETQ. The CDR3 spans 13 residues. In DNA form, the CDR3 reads TGCGCCAGCAGGCAAGGACAGTCCTACGAGCAGTACTTC. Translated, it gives CASRQGQSYEQYF.

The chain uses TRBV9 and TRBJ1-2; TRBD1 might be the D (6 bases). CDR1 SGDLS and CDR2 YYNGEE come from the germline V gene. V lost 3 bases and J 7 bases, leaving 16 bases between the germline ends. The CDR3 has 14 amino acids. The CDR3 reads CASSGGGGDSGYTF. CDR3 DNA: TGTGCCAGCAGCGGTGGGGGGGGCGACAGTGGCTACACCTTC.